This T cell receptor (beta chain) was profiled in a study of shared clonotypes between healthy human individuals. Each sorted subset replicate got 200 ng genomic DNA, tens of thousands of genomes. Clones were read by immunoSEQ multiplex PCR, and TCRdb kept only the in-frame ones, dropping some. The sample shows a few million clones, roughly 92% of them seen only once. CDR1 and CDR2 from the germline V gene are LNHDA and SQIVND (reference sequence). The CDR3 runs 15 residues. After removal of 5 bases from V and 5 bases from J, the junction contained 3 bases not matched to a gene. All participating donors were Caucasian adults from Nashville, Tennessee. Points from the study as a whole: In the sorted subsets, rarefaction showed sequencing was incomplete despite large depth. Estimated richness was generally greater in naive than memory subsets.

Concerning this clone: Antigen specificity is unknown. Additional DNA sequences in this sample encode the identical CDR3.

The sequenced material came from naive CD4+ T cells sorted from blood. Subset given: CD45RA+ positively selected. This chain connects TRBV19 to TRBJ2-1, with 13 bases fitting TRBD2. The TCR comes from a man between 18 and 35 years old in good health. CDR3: CASSSGLAGHNEQFF. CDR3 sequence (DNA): TGTGCCAGTAGTTCGGGACTAGCGGGACACAATGAGCAGTTCTTC. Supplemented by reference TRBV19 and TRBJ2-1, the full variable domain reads DGGITQSPKYLFRKEGQNVTLSCEQNLNHDAMYWYRQDPGQGLRLIYYSQIVNDFQKGDIAEGYSVSREKKESFPLTVTSAQKNPTAFYLCASSSGLAGHNEQFFGPGTRLTVL.